This passage covers 3 T cell receptor beta chains from one sample sequenced in a study of CD8 T cell repertoires and HIV-1 epitope variants. Sequencing used immunoSEQ multiplex PCR; TCRdb keeps in-frame clones, though not all of them. The sample holds over 90,000 clones, 70% to 75% seen once. Material: uncultured baseline CD8+ T cells from peripheral blood mononuclear cells (PBMCs). Every receptor here comes from a male donor with HIV.

The rearrangement joins TRBV7-6 to TRBJ2-5, with D unresolved. The germline V gene has CDR1 SGHVS and CDR2 FNYEAQ. The ends were cut back, 5 bases at V and 7 bases at J, with 14 bases in the middle. The CDR3 covers 13 residues. This CDR3 is CASSITEGSTQYF. CDR3 sequence (DNA): TGTGCCAGCAGCATCACGGAAGGGTCGACCCAGTACTTC.

The chain links TRBV6-5 to TRBJ2-6; D unresolved. Germline V gene lookup returns CDR1 MNHEY and CDR2 SVGAGI. The CDR3 sequence is 16 residues long. V gave up 2 bases and J gave up 0 bases, with 8 bases separating them. CDR3 sequence reads: CASSYSRFSGANVLTF. For the CDR3, the DNA is TGTGCCAGCAGTTACAGTCGGTTCTCTGGGGCCAACGTCCTGACTTTC.

V gene TRBV7-2 combines with J gene TRBJ2-1; 8 nucleotides line up with TRBD2. The CDR3 totals 14 residues. Germline trimming cut 5 bases from V and 5 bases from J; bases unmatched to any gene: 5. Germline V gives CDR1 SGHTA, CDR2 FQGNSA. DNA for the CDR3: TGTGCCAGCAGCCCTCGGACTAGCAACAATGAGCAGTTCTTC. The encoded protein is CASSPRTSNNEQFF.